This entry is about one TCR beta chain. The antigen is undetermined. The CDR3 runs 14 residues. Germline-derived CDR1 and CDR2 are SGHNT and YYREEE (reference sequence). These data belong to a study of monozygotic twins with inflammatory bowel disease. The study's findings and limits: Twins with IBD had fewer clonotypes in common with others than healthy twins, particularly during disease activity.

TCRdb re-called the 5' RACE reads; one entry per CDR3 protein, DNA not given. This listing includes under 150,000 distinct CDR3 sequences. Per donor there was one draw, yielding a blood sample of roughly 2.5 ml. From whole blood, total RNA was isolated without any sorting of T cells. The TCR comes from a human donor with ulcerative colitis or Crohn's disease, or a healthy co-twin of an affected twin (not recorded which). This sequence joins TRBV5-4 and TRBJ1-1; TCRdb designates TRBD1, a call that cannot be tested without DNA. Sequencing used blood. CDR3 sequence: CASSRDRSNTEAFF.